The source of this TCR beta chain is a study of T-cell reconstitution after alpha-beta-depleted transplantation in children. This clonotype occurred many times. V was trimmed by 2 bases and J by 4 bases, leaving 13 bases between them. This CDR3 comprises 15 residues. CDR1 is SGHTA, CDR2 FQGNSA, per germline. TCRbeta library preparation incorporated unique molecular identifiers. TCRdb redid the calling of the PCR reads with MiXCR, one entry per CDR3 protein. This sample has about 110,000 distinct CDR3 sequences, with about 9.4% found just once. The clonotype originates from a human donor who donated a stem cell graft to a child with acute lymphoblastic leukemia. Sequences were derived from PBMCs from the stem cell graft donor, sampled from the stem cell graft. The chain has TRBV7-2 and TRBJ2-3; no clear D gene. CDR3 sequence: CASSLRTDAADTQYF. CDR3 in DNA: TGTGCCAGCAGCTTACGGACCGACGCGGCAGATACGCAGTATTTT.